The 26 T cell receptor beta chains listed next were all sequenced from one sample in a study of blood T cell repertoires in COVID-19. The method was immunoSEQ multiplex PCR; TCRdb's version includes in-frame clones alone and lacks a portion of them. Seen here are about 370,000 clones, roughly nine tenths observed once, and the top ten hold about 1%. Sequenced input: PBMCs or T cells enriched from blood (not recorded which). The receptors were sampled from a man aged 18-30 years who had recovered from COVID-19.

The rearrangement uses TRBV7-9 and TRBJ2-1, with D unresolved. V lost 5 bases and J 4 bases, leaving 15 bases between the germline ends. There are 15 residues in the CDR3. CDR1 is SEHNR and CDR2 is FQNEAQ in the germline V gene (reference sequence). The chain's CDR3 is CASSPRPPRYNEQFF. In nucleotides, the CDR3 is TGTGCCAGCAGCCCCCGACCCCCGAGGTACAATGAGCAGTTCTTC.

The chain links TRBV18 to TRBJ2-1, with a weak D call TRBD1 (6 bases). The germline V and J ends were trimmed by 3 bases and 5 bases, with 8 bases remaining between them. The CDR3 loop spans 13 amino acids. Germline CDR1 reads KGHSH; CDR2 reads LQKENI. CDR3 in amino acids: CASSPTGNNEQFF. The CDR3 DNA follows: TGTGCCAGCTCACCTACAGGGAACAATGAGCAGTTCTTC.

The chain joins TRBV6-1 to TRBJ2-5, with D unclear. Germline V lookup: CDR1 MNHNS, CDR2 SASEGT. The CDR3 covers 14 residues. The V and J ends lost 2 bases and 1 base respectively, with 8 bases between them. CDR3 DNA: TGTGCCAGCAGTGAATACGGCGGCCAAGAGACCCAGTACTTC. It is translated as CASSEYGGQETQYF.

The chain recombines TRBV2 with TRBJ2-5, with a weak D call TRBD2 (6 bases). This CDR3 spans 13 amino acids. CDR1 is SNHLY and CDR2 is FYNNEI in the germline V gene. Trimming cost V 7 bases and J 5 bases, with 14 bases left between them. The CDR3 DNA reads TGTGCCAGCAAAGCGGGCGGAGGGGAGACCCAGTACTTC. It yields the protein CASKAGGGETQYF.

A remark on this clone: The junction departs from germline at one end; a sequencing error may be responsible. The genes are TRBV6-2 or TRBV6-3 and TRBJ2-7, with TRBD2 identical over 8 bases. CDR1 is MNHEY and CDR2 is SVGEGT in the germline V gene. This CDR3 has 11 amino acids. CDR3 amino acids: CASSSGTSEIF. As DNA, the CDR3 is TGTGCCAGCAGTTCAGGGACTAGTGAGATCTTC.

The CDR3 bases are TGTGCCAGCAGACTAGCGGGGACCGGGGAGCTGTTTTTT. It specifies CASRLAGTGELFF. The genes are TRBV6-5 and TRBJ2-2; 10 bases are a match to TRBD2. The trim removed 6 bases at V and 5 bases at J, leaving 0 bases unmatched. This CDR3 is 13 amino acids long. CDR1 is MNHEY and CDR2 is SVGAGI in the germline V gene.

Here the CDR3 DNA reads TGTGCCAGCGGAGACAGGGCCTACGAGCAGTACTTC. Protein: CASGDRAYEQYF. The rearrangement links TRBV27 to TRBJ2-7, with TRBD1 matching 7 bases. CDR3 length: 12 residues. V lost 8 bases and J lost 2; bases outside the gene matches: 3. Germline V gene sequence: CDR1 MNHEY, CDR2 SMNVEV (reference sequence).

V is TRBV14 and J is TRBJ2-3; 10 bases line up with TRBD2. The V gene end was trimmed by 1 base and the J gene end by 3 bases; junction bases not matched to a gene: 10. The CDR3 sequence is 18 residues long. Germline V gene data show CDR1 as SGHDN and CDR2 as FVKESK. The CDR3 region is CASSQVAGGTILTDTQYF. The DNA for the CDR3 is TGTGCCAGCAGCCAAGTAGCGGGAGGCACTATTCTTACAGATACGCAGTATTTT.

V is TRBV19 and J is TRBJ1-1; D might be TRBD1 (6 bases). Trimming removed 1 base at V and 1 base at J, with 7 bases between. The CDR3 contains 14 residues. The V gene's germline CDR1 is LNHDA and CDR2 SQIVND (reference sequence). The CDR3 nucleotides are TGTGCCAGTAGTATAGGGACAGCGAACACTGAAGCTTTCTTT. It specifies CASSIGTANTEAFF.

The rearrangement uses TRBV21-1 and TRBJ2-7; the table's D call, TRBD2, was not checked against the DNA. TRBV21-1 is classified as a pseudogene. There are 15 residues in the CDR3. CDR3 bases: TGTGCCAGCAGCCCAGTGGAGGGAGAAGCCTACGAGCAGTACTTC. It specifies CASSPVEGEAYEQYF.

The table lists this clone with a few counts. This chain uses TRBV9 with TRBJ2-2; D may be TRBD1 (6 bases). V gave up 7 bases and J gave up 6 bases, with 16 bases separating them. The CDR3 length is 14 residues. Germline CDR1 reads SGDLS; CDR2 reads YYNGEE. DNA for the CDR3: TGTGCCAGCCGCCTCAAGGGGGACGCCGGGGAGCTGTTTTTT. As protein: CASRLKGDAGELFF.

CDR3 DNA sequence: TGTGCCAGTAGTTCGACAGGGATCTATGGCTACACCTTC. Its translation is CASSSTGIYGYTF. The rearrangement joins TRBV19 to TRBJ1-2, with TRBD1 identical over 7 bases. Germline V gene sequence: CDR1 LNHDA, CDR2 SQIVND (reference sequence). The CDR3 has 13 amino acids. The V gene end was trimmed by 5 bases and the J gene end by 4 bases; junction bases not matched to a gene: 4.

To note about this clone: Other DNA sequences within the sample encode an identical CDR3. This chain uses TRBV27 with TRBJ1-2, with a tentative D call TRBD1 (6 bases). V dropped 0 bases and J dropped 4 bases, with 6 bases sitting between them. The CDR3 sequence is 13 residues long. The V gene's germline CDR1 is MNHEY and CDR2 SMNVEV (reference sequence). For the CDR3, the DNA is TGTGCCAGCAGTTTATCAGGGGGCTATGGCTACACCTTC. The encoded protein is CASSLSGGYGYTF.

The chain is built from TRBV28 and TRBJ1-2, with 7 bases lining up with TRBD1. The germline V gene has CDR1 MDHEN and CDR2 SYDVKM. This CDR3 is built from 15 residues. The V and J ends lost 4 bases and 8 bases, in that order; junction bases with no gene match: 13. CDR3 sequence (DNA): TGTGCCAGCAGTTCCCCCGGGACAGCACTCCTCGGCTACACCTTC. Protein sequence: CASSSPGTALLGYTF.

The chain couples TRBV7-3 to TRBJ1-1; 9 bases map to TRBD1. Germline assignment: CDR1 SGHTA and CDR2 FQGTGA. This CDR3 is 14 amino acids long. The ends lost 4 bases at V and 1 base at J; junction bases unmatched: 1. The CDR3, as DNA: TGTGCCAGCAGCTCACAGGGGGCGAACACTGAAGCTTTCTTT. Protein sequence: CASSSQGANTEAFF.

Only one count was recorded for this clone. J is TRBJ2-7 and V is TRBV7-9, with 8 bases fitting TRBD2. J was trimmed by 4 bases and V by 5 bases; bases with no gene match: 7. Per the germline V gene, CDR1 is SEHNR and CDR2 is FQNEAQ (reference sequence). The CDR3 has 14 residues. The CDR3 bases are TGTGCCAGCAGCAACCCGGGACTAGGGTACGAGCAGTACTTC. Translating gives CASSNPGLGYEQYF.

The gene calls are TRBV7-9 and TRBJ2-1; unclear D gene. V gave up 5 bases and J gave up 2 bases, with 16 bases separating them. The CDR3 totals 16 residues. From germline, CDR1 is SEHNR and CDR2 FQNEAQ (reference sequence). The CDR3 DNA follows: TGTGCCAGCAGCCCGCCGTCCCTACCCGCCTACAATGAGCAGTTCTTC. Translating it yields CASSPPSLPAYNEQFF.

This sequence joins TRBV5-5 and TRBJ2-2, with 8 bases lining up with TRBD1. The V gene's germline CDR1 is SGHKS and CDR2 YYEKEE (reference sequence). The ends lost 1 base at V and 4 bases at J; junction bases unmatched: 6. This CDR3 is 16 amino acids long. CDR3 sequence (DNA): TGTGCCAGCAGCTTGACGGCCAGGGGGCGCACCGGGGAGCTGTTTTTT. This codes for CASSLTARGRTGELFF.

This sequence joins TRBV19 and TRBJ2-7, with D perhaps TRBD1 (6 bases). Germline values: CDR1 LNHDA, CDR2 SQIVND (reference sequence). CDR3 length: 15 amino acids. V was cut by 5 bases and J by 2 bases, with 16 bases left in between. As DNA, the CDR3 is TGTGCCAGTAGTTTGTACTCCGGGACACCCTACGAGCAGTACTTC. Translated, it gives CASSLYSGTPYEQYF.

The V call is TRBV5-4, the J call TRBJ2-7; a weak D match, TRBD2 (6 bases). V shed 4 bases and J shed 0 bases, with 14 bases lying between them. CDR1 and CDR2 from the germline V gene are SGHNT and YYREEE (reference sequence). This CDR3 region has 15 residues. The CDR3 sequence: CASSDKEGPSYEQYF. The DNA for the CDR3 is TGTGCCAGCAGCGATAAGGAGGGCCCCTCCTACGAGCAGTACTTC.

The V gene is TRBV12-5, the J gene TRBJ2-2; 10 bases agree with TRBD1. Trimming took 1 base from V and 3 from J; bases not matched to a gene: 5. The CDR3 spans 17 residues. Germline V lookup: CDR1 LGHNT, CDR2 FRNRAP. The DNA of the CDR3 is TGTGCTAGTGGTTTGGGGGGACAGGGGATGTACACCGGGGAGCTGTTTTTT. Amino acids: CASGLGGQGMYTGELFF.

The genes are TRBV5-1 and TRBJ1-5; a possible D gene is TRBD1 (6 bases). The CDR3 loop spans 14 amino acids. Trimming removed 1 base at V and 6 bases at J, with 11 bases between. Germline V CDR1 and CDR2: SGHRS, YFSETQ. CDR3 residues: CASSLTTGSQPQHF. The DNA for the CDR3 is TGCGCCAGCAGCTTGACGACAGGAAGTCAGCCCCAGCATTTT.

The chain uses TRBV5-4 and TRBJ2-7; D not certain. CDR1 SGHNT and CDR2 YYREEE come from the germline V gene (reference sequence). CDR3 length: 13 amino acids. With 0 bases removed from V and 6 bases from J, the gap between germline ends came to 10 bases. The CDR3 DNA reads as TGTGCCAGCAGCTTGGTCCCCAGAACCGAGCAGTACTTC. Translated, it gives CASSLVPRTEQYF.

The chain links TRBV9 to TRBJ1-6, with D unresolved. V was pared by 0 bases and J by 7 bases, with 8 bases between. Germline V gene lookup returns CDR1 SGDLS and CDR2 YYNGEE. The CDR3 spans 14 residues. The CDR3 region has the DNA TGTGCCAGCAGCGTAGGGCAGAAGAATTCACCCCTCCACTTT. This encodes CASSVGQKNSPLHF.

The chain joins TRBV19 to TRBJ2-5; a weak D match, TRBD1 (5 bases). This CDR3 region has 15 residues. Trimming took 2 bases from V and 0 from J, leaving 10 bases between them. The germline gives CDR1 LNHDA, CDR2 SQIVND (reference sequence). The CDR3 is CASSIQGRYQETQYF. CDR3 DNA sequence: TGTGCCAGTAGTATACAGGGCAGGTACCAAGAGACCCAGTACTTC.

This clone showed up just a few times. The chain uses TRBV27 and TRBJ2-2, with D unclear. This CDR3 contains 14 residues. Germline CDR1 and CDR2: MNHEY and SMNVEV (reference sequence). V lost 6 bases, J lost 0 bases, and 8 bases lay in between. CDR3 bases: TGTGCCAGCAGCCTTCAGACGAACACCGGGGAGCTGTTTTTT. This codes for CASSLQTNTGELFF.